This T cell receptor (beta chain) was documented in a study of shared clonotypes between healthy human individuals. Study results and caveats: The four-donor shared clonotypes exceeded non-shared clonotypes in generation probability, with non-shared ones scoring lower.

As concerns this clone: Its specificity is not known. This CDR3 is missing its conserved last phenylalanine or tryptophan, likely due to a read error.

This CDR3 is built from 11 residues. V shed 2 bases and J shed 8 bases, with 6 bases lying between them. The V gene's germline CDR1 is GTSNPN and CDR2 SVGIG (reference sequence). Produced via immunoSEQ multiplex PCR; TCRdb's table is partial and in-frame only. The table includes some 2,100,000 clones, almost 96% detected once. Specimen: naive CD4+ T cells sorted from blood. The subset here: CD45RA+ positively selected. The chain recombines TRBV30 with TRBJ1-4; no definite D call. The sequence was obtained from a man aged 18 to 30 in good health. This CDR3 reads CAWSQKEKLFI. The CDR3 DNA reads TGTGCCTGGAGTCAAAAGGAAAAACTGTTTATT.